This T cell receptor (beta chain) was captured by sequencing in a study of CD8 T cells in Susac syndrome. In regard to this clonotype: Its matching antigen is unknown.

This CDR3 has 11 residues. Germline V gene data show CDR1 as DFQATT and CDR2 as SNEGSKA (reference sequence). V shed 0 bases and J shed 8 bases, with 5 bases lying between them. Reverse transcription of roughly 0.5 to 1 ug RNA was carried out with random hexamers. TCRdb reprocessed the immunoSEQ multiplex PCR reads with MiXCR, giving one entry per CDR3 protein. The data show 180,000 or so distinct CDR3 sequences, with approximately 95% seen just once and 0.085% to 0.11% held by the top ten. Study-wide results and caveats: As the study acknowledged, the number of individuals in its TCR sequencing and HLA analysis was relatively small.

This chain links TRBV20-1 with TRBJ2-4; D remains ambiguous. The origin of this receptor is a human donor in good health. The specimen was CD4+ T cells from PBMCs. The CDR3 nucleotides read TGCAGTGCTAGAGAGACTGACATTCAGTACTTC. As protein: CSARETDIQYF.